These 19 T cell receptor beta chains share one sample of origin, sequenced in a study of T cells in Graves' hyperthyroidism and ophthalmopathy. It was RNA transcripts that yielded the amplified TCR beta CDR3 regions. RT-PCR in the first round (using the HTBI primer set) targeted the TCR CDR3. TCRdb fed the multiplex PCR reads into MiXCR, producing one record per CDR3 protein. Of hundreds of thousands of distinct CDR3 sequences in the sample, approximately 14% were seen once. Sequencing was done on a sample of blood. These receptor sequences come from a woman under 30 with Graves' hyperthyroidism.

This clonotype was observed at least ten times. The rearrangement joins TRBV10-3 to TRBJ1-2; 8 bases fit TRBD1. CDR3 size: 14 residues. Trimming removed 10 bases from V and 2 bases from J; junction bases left unmatched: 9. Germline CDR1 is ENHRY and CDR2 is SYGVKD. CDR3 coding DNA: TGTGCCACTCCTGACCGGACAGGGAACTATGGCTACACCTTC. Translated: CATPDRTGNYGYTF.

This chain links TRBV7-2 with TRBJ2-7; tentative D call: TRBD1 (6 bases). Germline assignment: CDR1 SGHTA and CDR2 FQGNSA. This CDR3 has 15 amino acids. V lost 5 bases to trimming and J lost 3 bases, with 17 bases between them. The CDR3 loop is CASSRIPGQGYEQYF. DNA of the CDR3: TGTGCCAGCAGCCGCATTCCGGGACAAGGCTACGAGCAGTACTTC.

Notes on this clonotype: A much more abundant neighbour one base away suggests this may be a read error. The V and J genes are TRBV11-1 and TRBJ2-1, with TRBD2 identical over 8 bases. The V gene end was trimmed by 1 base and the J gene end by 3 bases; junction bases not matched to a gene: 5. The germline CDR1 and CDR2 sequences are SGHAT and FQDESV (reference sequence). This CDR3 is built from 16 residues. CDR3: CASSLGTGRDYNEQFF. The CDR3 DNA reads as TGTGCCAGCAGCTTAGGTACCGGGAGGGACTACAATGAGCAGTTCTTC.

This clonotype showed up many times. V and J are TRBV18 and TRBJ1-5, with D perhaps TRBD1 (5 bases). The CDR3 has 14 amino acids. CDR1 is KGHSH, CDR2 LQKENI, per germline. With 3 bases removed from V and 5 bases from J, the gap between germline ends came to 11 bases. This chain's CDR3 is CASSPTVGHQPQHF. DNA for the CDR3: TGTGCCAGCTCACCCACAGTGGGGCATCAGCCCCAGCATTTT. Full variable domain (rest looked up from reference TRBV18 and TRBJ1-5): NAGVMQNPRHLVRRRGQEARLRCSPMKGHSHVYWYRQLPEEGLKFMVYLQKENIIDESGMPKERFSAEFPKEGPSILRIQQVVRGDSAAYFCASSPTVGHQPQHFGDGTRLSIL.

The chain recombines TRBV29-1 with TRBJ2-5; D is ambiguous. Germline V CDR1 and CDR2: SQVTM, ANQGSEA. The CDR3 covers 15 residues. The V and J ends lost 0 bases and 2 bases respectively, with 13 bases between them. The CDR3 sequence: CSVEDLGFPQETQYF. In DNA form, the CDR3 reads TGCAGCGTTGAAGATCTGGGGTTTCCACAAGAGACCCAGTACTTC.

The chain recombines TRBV29-1 with TRBJ1-1; D gene ambiguous. Trimming left V 3 bases short and J 4 bases short, with 12 bases between. The CDR3 is 13 amino acids. CDR1 and CDR2 from the germline V gene are SQVTM and ANQGSEA. The CDR3 reads CSVESSMGTEAFF. Here the CDR3 DNA reads TGCAGCGTTGAGAGCTCGATGGGCACTGAAGCTTTCTTT. Full variable domain (remainder filled in from reference TRBV29-1 and TRBJ1-1): SAVISQKPSRDICQRGTSLTIQCQVDSQVTMMFWYRQQPGQSLTLIATANQGSEATYESGFVIDKFPISRPNLTFSTLTVSNMSPEDSSIYLCSVESSMGTEAFFGQGTRLTVV.

Many counts were recorded for this clonotype. The rearrangement links TRBV6-1 to TRBJ2-1, with TRBD1 matching over 10 bases. Germline CDR1 and CDR2: MNHNS and SASEGT. The V and J ends lost 6 bases and 3 bases, in that order; junction bases with no gene match: 8. The CDR3 covers 16 residues. Written as DNA, the CDR3 is TGTGCCAGCAGGGGATGGGGACAGGGGAACTACAATGAGCAGTTCTTC. Amino acids: CASRGWGQGNYNEQFF.

This clonotype was recorded many times. The chain links TRBV2 to TRBJ2-7; 8 bases match TRBD1. The CDR3 is 15 amino acids. V shed 1 base, J shed 2 bases, and the junction held 4 bases outside the gene matches. Germline V gene lookup returns CDR1 SNHLY and CDR2 FYNNEI. CDR3 sequence: CASSEGQGPTYEQYF. The CDR3 DNA is TGTGCCAGCAGTGAAGGACAGGGGCCCACCTACGAGCAGTACTTC.

This clonotype has a handful of counts. The chain uses TRBV25-1 and TRBJ2-2; 7 bases align to TRBD1. The germline CDR1 and CDR2 sequences are MGHDK and SYGVNS. The CDR3 contains 15 residues. Germline trimming cut 2 bases from V and 7 bases from J; bases unmatched to any gene: 7. For the CDR3, the DNA is TGTGCCAGCAGTGAAAGAGACAGGGTTGTCGGGGAGCTGTTTTTT. Its translation: CASSERDRVVGELFF.

This clonotype was observed at least ten times. The chain joins TRBV3-1 to TRBJ2-2, with D unclear. Germline V lookup: CDR1 LGHDT, CDR2 YNNKEL (reference sequence). The CDR3 covers 15 residues. Trimming shortened V by 7 bases and J by 4 bases, and 16 bases separated the two germline ends. The CDR3 region has the DNA TGTGCCAGCACCCCCGACCAGTCATTCACCGGGGAGCTGTTTTTT. As protein: CASTPDQSFTGELFF. The full variable domain, completed using reference TRBV3-1 and TRBJ2-2, is DTAVSQTPKYLVTQMGNDKSIKCEQNLGHDTMYWYKQDSKKFLKIMFSYNNKELIINETVPNRFSPKSPDKAHLNLHINSLELGDSAVYFCASTPDQSFTGELFFGEGSRLTVL.

This clonotype has a count of ten or more. The rearrangement links TRBV6-1 to TRBJ2-1; the D gene is possibly TRBD1 (6 bases). Trimming took off 11 bases at V and 7 bases at J, with 15 bases between the two ends. Germline CDR1 MNHNS, CDR2 SASEGT. This CDR3 contains 12 residues. Here the CDR3 DNA reads TGTGCCGCCCAGGGGCCTCGGAATGAGCAGTTCTTC. Amino acids: CAAQGPRNEQFF.

The V gene is TRBV7-2, the J gene TRBJ1-1, with 9 bases lining up with TRBD1. Germline lookup yields CDR1 SGHTA and CDR2 FQGNSA. This CDR3 is built from 16 residues. The ends lost 6 bases at V and 0 bases at J; junction bases unmatched: 8. The CDR3 loop reads CASSTGTGYMNTEAFF. CDR3 DNA sequence: TGTGCCAGCAGTACCGGGACAGGGTACATGAACACTGAAGCTTTCTTT.

Only a few counts were recorded for this clonotype. This chain links TRBV5-1 with TRBJ1-1; no firm D call. The CDR3 loop spans 13 amino acids. V gave up 4 bases and J gave up 8 bases, with 15 bases separating them. Germline CDR1 SGHRS, CDR2 YFSETQ. In DNA, the CDR3 is TGCGCCAGCAGCCTGTGGACGGTCCAGGAAGCTTTCTTT. Residues: CASSLWTVQEAFF.

The table lists this clonotype with many counts. This rearrangement joins TRBV6-1 to TRBJ2-3, with D perhaps TRBD2 (6 bases). This CDR3 contains 18 residues. CDR1 and CDR2 from the germline V gene are MNHNS and SASEGT. V dropped 5 bases and J dropped 1 base, with 22 bases sitting between them. CDR3 in amino acids: CASSRRERESTRTDTQYF. In nucleotides, the CDR3 is TGTGCCAGCAGTCGTAGGGAACGGGAGTCCACTCGCACAGATACGCAGTATTTT.

This clonotype was detected many times. The chain is built from TRBV12-3 or TRBV12-4 and TRBJ1-1; no clear D. The CDR3 runs to 18 residues. The V gene lost 5 bases and the J gene lost 4 bases, with 26 bases spanning the gap. CDR3 amino acids: CASSIDSGPIIGSTEAFF. The DNA for the CDR3 is TGTGCCAGCAGTATCGACTCCGGGCCCATTATCGGGAGCACTGAAGCTTTCTTT.

The CDR3 sequence: CASSLYRAFYNEQFF. CDR3 DNA: TGTGCCAGCAGTTTGTACAGAGCCTTCTACAATGAGCAGTTCTTC. The chain combines TRBV28 with TRBJ2-1; D ambiguous. Trimming shortened V by 3 bases and J by 3 bases, and 12 bases separated the two germline ends. The germline CDR1 and CDR2 sequences are MDHEN and SYDVKM. The CDR3 contains 15 residues. Supplemented by reference TRBV28 and TRBJ2-1, the full variable domain reads DVKVTQSSRYLVKRTGEKVFLECVQDMDHENMFWYRQDPGLGLRLIYFSYDVKMKEKGDIPEGYSVSREKKERFSLILESASTNQTSMYLCASSLYRAFYNEQFFGPGTRLTVL.

This rearrangement joins TRBV12-3 or TRBV12-4 to TRBJ2-1; TRBD1 aligns across 10 bases. The length of the CDR3 is 17 residues. After removal of 0 bases from V and 6 bases from J, the junction contained 8 bases not matched to a gene. The CDR3 nucleotides are TGTGCCAGCAGTTTAGCGGGGGGGACAGGGGATTTCAATGAGCAGTTCTTC. It codes for CASSLAGGTGDFNEQFF.

This clonotype was observed at least ten times. The rearrangement uses TRBV11-2 and TRBJ2-1; 7 bases fit TRBD2. From germline, CDR1 is SGHAT and CDR2 FQNNGV. J lost 9 bases, V lost 3 bases, and 11 bases had no gene match. The CDR3 spans 15 residues. The CDR3 DNA is TGTGCCAGCAGCTTTATCCTAGCGGAGGGTGGTGAGCAGTTCTTC. Translation: CASSFILAEGGEQFF. The whole variable domain, filled in from reference TRBV11-2 and TRBJ2-1, reads EAGVAQSPRYKIIEKRQSVAFWCNPISGHATLYWYQQILGQGPKLLIQFQNNGVVDDSQLPKDRFSAERLKGVDSTLKIQPAKLEDSAVYLCASSFILAEGGEQFFGPGTRLTVL.

This clonotype was observed at least ten times. V is TRBV9 and J is TRBJ2-3; D not resolved. Germline V gene data show CDR1 as SGDLS and CDR2 as YYNGEE. Trimming took off 0 bases at V and 1 base at J, with 6 bases between the two ends. The CDR3 has 14 amino acids. CDR3 in DNA: TGTGCCAGCAGCGTAGGTCTGCGCACAGATACGCAGTATTTT. This sequence encodes CASSVGLRTDTQYF.